The present entry profiles one TCR beta chain with its context. These data are taken from a study of blood T cell repertoires in COVID-19. Method: immunoSEQ multiplex PCR; TCRdb's copy keeps in-frame clones and lacks some. This table holds about 410,000 clones, around nine tenths found once. Trimming removed 1 base from V and 4 bases from J, with 10 bases in between. The germline V gene has CDR1 MDHEN and CDR2 SYDVKM. The CDR3 totals 14 residues. The genes are TRBV28 and TRBJ2-5, with D perhaps matching TRBD2 (5 bases). This clonotype was sampled from a middle-aged woman with COVID-19, enrolled during active disease. Sequenced material: peripheral blood. The CDR3 DNA reads TGTGCCAGCAGTTTATTGGACGGGGTAGAGACCCAGTACTTC. It is translated as CASSLLDGVETQYF.